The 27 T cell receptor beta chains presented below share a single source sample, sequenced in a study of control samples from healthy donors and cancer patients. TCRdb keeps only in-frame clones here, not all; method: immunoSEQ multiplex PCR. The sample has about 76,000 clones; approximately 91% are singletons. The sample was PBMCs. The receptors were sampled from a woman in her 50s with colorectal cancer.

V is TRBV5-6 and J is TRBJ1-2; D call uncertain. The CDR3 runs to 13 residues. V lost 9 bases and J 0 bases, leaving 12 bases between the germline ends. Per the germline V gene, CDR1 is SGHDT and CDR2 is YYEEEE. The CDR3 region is CATQQWTNYGYTF. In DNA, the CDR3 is TGTGCCACCCAGCAGTGGACTAACTATGGCTACACCTTC.

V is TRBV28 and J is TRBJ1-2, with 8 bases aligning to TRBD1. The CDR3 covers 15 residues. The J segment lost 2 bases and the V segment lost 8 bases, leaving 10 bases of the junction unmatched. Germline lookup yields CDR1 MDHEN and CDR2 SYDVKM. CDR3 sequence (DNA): TGTGCCAGCCTAAGTCAGGCAGGGGGCAACTATGGCTACACCTTC. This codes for CASLSQAGGNYGYTF.

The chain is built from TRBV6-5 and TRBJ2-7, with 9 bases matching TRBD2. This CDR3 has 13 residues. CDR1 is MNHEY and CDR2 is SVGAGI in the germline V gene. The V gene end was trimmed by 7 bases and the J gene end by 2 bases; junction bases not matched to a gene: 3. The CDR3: CASKTSGPYEQYV. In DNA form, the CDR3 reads TGTGCCAGCAAGACTAGCGGACCCTACGAGCAGTACGTC.

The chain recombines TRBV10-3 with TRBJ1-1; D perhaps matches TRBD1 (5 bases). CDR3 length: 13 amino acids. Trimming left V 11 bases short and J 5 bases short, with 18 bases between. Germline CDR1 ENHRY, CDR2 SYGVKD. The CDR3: CAASRDYSTEAFF. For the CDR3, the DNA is TGTGCCGCATCTCGGGACTATTCGACTGAAGCTTTCTTT.

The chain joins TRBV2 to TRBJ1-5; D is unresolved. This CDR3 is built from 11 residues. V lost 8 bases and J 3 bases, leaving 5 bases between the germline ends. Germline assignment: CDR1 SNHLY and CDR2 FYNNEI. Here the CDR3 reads CASGDNQPQHF. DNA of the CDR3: TGTGCCAGCGGCGACAATCAGCCCCAGCATTTT.

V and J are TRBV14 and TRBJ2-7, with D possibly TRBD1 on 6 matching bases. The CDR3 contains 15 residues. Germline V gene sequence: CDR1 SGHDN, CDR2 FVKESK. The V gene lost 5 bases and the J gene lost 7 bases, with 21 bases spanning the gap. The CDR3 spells CASSTRQETSREQYV. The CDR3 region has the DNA TGTGCCAGCAGCACAAGACAGGAGACCTCTAGAGAGCAGTACGTC.

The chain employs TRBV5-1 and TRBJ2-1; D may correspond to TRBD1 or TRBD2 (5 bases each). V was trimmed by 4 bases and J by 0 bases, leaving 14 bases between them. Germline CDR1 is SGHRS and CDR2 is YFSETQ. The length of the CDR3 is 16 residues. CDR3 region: CASSLNGDHSYNEQFF. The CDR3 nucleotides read TGCGCCAGCAGCCTCAACGGGGACCACTCCTACAATGAGCAGTTCTTC.

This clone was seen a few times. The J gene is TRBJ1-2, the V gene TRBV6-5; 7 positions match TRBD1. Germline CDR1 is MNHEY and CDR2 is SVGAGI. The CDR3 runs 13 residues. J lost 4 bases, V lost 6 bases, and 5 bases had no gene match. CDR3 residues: CASRRDSLYGYTF. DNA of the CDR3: TGTGCCAGCAGGCGGGACAGCCTCTATGGCTACACCTTC.

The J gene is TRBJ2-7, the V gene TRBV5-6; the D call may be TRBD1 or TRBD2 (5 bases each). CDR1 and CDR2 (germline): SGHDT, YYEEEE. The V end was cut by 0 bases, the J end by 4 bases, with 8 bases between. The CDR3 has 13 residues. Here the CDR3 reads CASSLGGEYEQYV. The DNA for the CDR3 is TGTGCCAGCAGCTTGGGAGGGGAGTACGAGCAGTACGTC.

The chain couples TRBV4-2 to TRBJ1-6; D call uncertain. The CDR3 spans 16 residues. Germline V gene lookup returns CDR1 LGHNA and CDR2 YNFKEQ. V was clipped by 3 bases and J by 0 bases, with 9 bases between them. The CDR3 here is CASSQGSGSYNSPLHF. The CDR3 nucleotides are TGTGCCAGCAGCCAGGGGTCGGGCTCCTATAATTCACCCCTCCACTTT.

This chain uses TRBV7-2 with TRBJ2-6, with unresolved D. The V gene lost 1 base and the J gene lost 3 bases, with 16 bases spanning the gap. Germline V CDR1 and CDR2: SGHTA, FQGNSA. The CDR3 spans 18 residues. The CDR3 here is CASSLEGMSAYGANVLTF. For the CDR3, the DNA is TGTGCCAGCAGCTTAGAGGGCATGTCGGCATATGGGGCCAACGTCCTGACTTTC.

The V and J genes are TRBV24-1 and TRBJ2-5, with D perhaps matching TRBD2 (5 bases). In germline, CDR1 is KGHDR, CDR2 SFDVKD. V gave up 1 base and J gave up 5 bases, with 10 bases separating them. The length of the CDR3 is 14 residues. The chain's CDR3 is CATSDLKGGETQYF. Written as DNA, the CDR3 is TGTGCCACCAGTGATTTAAAGGGCGGGGAGACCCAGTACTTC.

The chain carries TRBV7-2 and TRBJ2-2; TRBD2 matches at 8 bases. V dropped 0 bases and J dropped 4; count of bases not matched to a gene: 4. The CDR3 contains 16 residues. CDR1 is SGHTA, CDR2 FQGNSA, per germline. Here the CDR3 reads CASSLAVGGATGELFF. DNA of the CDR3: TGTGCCAGCAGCTTAGCGGTCGGGGGGGCCACCGGGGAGCTGTTTTTT.

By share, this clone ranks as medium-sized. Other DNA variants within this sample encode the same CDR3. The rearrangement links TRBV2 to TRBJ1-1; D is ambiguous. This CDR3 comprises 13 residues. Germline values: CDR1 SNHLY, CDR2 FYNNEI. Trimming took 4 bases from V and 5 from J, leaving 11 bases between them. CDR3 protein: CASSAGENTEAFF. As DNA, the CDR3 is TGTGCCAGCAGTGCCGGGGAGAATACTGAAGCTTTCTTT.

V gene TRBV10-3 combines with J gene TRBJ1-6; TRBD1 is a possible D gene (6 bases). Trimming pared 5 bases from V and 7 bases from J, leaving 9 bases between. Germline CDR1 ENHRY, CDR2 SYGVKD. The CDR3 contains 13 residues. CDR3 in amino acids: CAISTGINSPLHF. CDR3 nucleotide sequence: TGTGCCATCAGTACAGGGATCAATTCACCCCTCCACTTT.

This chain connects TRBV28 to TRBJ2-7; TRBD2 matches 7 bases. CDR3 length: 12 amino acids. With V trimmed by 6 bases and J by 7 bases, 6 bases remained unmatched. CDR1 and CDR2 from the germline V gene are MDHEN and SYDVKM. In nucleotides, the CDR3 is TGTGCCAGCAGCGCCCCCGGGGGGGAGCAGTACGTC. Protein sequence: CASSAPGGEQYV.

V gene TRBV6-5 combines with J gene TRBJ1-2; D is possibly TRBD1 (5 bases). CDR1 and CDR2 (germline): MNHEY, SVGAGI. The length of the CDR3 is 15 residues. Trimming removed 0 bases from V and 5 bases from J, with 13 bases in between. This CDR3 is CASSYSGGGEYGYTF. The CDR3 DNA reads TGTGCCAGCAGTTACTCGGGGGGAGGAGAGTATGGCTACACCTTC.

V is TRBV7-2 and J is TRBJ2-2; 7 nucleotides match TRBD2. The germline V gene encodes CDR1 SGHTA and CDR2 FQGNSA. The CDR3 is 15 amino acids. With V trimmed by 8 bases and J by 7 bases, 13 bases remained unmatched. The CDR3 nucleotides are TGTGCCAGCTCCGTAGACGCAAGCGGGATCGGGGAGCTGTTTTTT. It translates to CASSVDASGIGELFF.

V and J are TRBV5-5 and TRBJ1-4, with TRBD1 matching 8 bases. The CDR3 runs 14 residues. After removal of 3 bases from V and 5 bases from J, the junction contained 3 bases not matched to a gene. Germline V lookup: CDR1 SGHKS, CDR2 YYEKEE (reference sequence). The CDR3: CASSSDRGNEKLFF. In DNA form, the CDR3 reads TGTGCCAGCAGCTCCGACAGGGGAAATGAAAAACTGTTTTTT.

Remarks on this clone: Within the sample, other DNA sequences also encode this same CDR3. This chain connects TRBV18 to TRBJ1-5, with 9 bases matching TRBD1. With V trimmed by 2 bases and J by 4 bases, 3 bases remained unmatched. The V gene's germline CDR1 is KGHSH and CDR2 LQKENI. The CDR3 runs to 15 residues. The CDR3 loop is CASSPGQGSNQPQHF. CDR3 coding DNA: TGTGCCAGCTCACCAGGACAGGGGAGTAATCAGCCCCAGCATTTT.

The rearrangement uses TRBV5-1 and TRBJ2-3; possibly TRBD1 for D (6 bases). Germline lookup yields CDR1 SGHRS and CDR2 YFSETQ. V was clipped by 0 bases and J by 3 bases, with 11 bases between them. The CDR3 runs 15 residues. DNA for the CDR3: TGCGCCAGCAGCTTGGGGGGGCCTTTAACAGATACGCAGTATTTT. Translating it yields CASSLGGPLTDTQYF.

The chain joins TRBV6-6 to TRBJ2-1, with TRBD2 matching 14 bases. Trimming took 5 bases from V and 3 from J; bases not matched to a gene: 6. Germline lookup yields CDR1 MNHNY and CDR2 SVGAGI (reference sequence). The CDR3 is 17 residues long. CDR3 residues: CASSRTSGGNFYNEQFF. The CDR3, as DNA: TGTGCCAGCAGTCGGACTAGCGGGGGGAACTTCTACAATGAGCAGTTCTTC.

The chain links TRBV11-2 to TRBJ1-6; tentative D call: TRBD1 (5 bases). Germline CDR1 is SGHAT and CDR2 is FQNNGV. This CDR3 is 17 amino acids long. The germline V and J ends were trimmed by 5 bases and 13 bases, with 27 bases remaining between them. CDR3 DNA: TGTGCCAGCAGCCCCGACCAGGGACCGCCAAACCGGGGTCCCCTCCACTTT. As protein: CASSPDQGPPNRGPLHF.

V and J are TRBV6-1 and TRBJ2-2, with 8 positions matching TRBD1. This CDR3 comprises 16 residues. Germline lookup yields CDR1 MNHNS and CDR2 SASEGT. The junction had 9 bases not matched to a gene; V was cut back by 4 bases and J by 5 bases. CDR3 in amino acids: CASSATGASLTGELFF. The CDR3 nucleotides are TGTGCCAGCAGTGCGACAGGGGCCTCTTTAACCGGGGAGCTGTTTTTT.

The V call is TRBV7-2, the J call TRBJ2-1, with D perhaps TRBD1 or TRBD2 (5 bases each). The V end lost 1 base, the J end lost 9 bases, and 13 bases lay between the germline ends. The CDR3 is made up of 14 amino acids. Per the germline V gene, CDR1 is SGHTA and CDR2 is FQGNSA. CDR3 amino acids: CASSLEGSGSEQFF. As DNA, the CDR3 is TGTGCCAGCAGCTTAGAGGGTTCAGGGAGTGAGCAGTTCTTC.

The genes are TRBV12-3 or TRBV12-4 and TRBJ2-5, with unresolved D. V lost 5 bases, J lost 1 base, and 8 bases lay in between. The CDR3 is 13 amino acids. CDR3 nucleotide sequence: TGTGCCAGCAGTCAGGTGACCCAAGAGACCCAGTACTTC. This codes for CASSQVTQETQYF.

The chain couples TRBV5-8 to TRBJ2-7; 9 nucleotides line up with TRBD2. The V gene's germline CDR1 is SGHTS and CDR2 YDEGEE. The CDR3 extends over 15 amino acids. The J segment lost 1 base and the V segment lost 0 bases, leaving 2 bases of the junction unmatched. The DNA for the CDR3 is TGTGCCAGCAGCTTGGCTAGCGGGGTATCCTACGAGCAGTACGTC. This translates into CASSLASGVSYEQYV.